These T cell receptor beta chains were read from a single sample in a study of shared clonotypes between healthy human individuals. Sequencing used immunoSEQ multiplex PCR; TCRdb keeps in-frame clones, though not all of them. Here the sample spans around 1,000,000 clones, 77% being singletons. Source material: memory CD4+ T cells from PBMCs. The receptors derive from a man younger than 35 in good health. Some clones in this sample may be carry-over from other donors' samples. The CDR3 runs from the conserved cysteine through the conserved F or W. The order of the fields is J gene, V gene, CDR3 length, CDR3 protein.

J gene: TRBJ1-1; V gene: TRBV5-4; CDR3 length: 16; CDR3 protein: CASSLKDRGYLAEAFF
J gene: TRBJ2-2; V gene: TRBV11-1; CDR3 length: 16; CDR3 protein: CASSLGVDAHTGELFF
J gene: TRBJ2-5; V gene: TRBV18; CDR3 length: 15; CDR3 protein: CASSPPTGQQETQYF
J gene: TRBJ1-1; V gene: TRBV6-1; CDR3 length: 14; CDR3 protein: CASSFLVSGTEAFF
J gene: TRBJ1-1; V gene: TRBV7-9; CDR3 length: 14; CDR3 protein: CASSLLAMNTEAFF
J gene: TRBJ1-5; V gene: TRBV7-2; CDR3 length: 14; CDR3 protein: CASSLGRGSQPQHF
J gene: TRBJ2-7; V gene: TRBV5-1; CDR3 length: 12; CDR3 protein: CASSYDSYEQYF
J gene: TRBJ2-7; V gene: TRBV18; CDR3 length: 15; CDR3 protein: CASSVLGRSPYEQYF
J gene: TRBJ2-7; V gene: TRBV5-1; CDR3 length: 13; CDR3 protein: CASSLVVSSEQYF
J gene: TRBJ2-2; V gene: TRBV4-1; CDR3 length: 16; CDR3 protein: CASSQSGTGLSGELFF
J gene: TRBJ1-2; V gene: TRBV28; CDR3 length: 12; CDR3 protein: CASRLGPYGYTF
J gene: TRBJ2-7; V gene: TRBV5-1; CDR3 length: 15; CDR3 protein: CASSLAGLAGGEQYF
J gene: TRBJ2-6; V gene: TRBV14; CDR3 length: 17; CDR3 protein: CASSQDGHPSGANVLTF
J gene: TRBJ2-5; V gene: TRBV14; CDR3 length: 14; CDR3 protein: CASSRGDFRETQYF
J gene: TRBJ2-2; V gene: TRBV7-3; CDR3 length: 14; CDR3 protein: CASGAGSGTGELFF
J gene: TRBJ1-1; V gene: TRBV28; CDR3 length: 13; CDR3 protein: CASTQSLITEAFF
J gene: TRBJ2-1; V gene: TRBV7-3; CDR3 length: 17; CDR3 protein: CASSQTAGTRFANEQFF
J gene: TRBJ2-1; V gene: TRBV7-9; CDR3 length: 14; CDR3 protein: CASTRDSRPNEQFF
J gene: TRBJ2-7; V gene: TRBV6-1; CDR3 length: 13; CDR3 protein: CASRETGTYEQYF
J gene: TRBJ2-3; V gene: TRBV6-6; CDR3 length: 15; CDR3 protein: CASSYPGTSGDTQYF
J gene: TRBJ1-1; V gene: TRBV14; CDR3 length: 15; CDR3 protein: CASSQTQGRATEAFF
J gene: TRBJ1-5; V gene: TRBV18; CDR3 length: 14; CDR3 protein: CASSNGQSNQPQHF
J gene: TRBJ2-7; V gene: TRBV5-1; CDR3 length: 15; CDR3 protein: CASSPEGVRGDEQYF
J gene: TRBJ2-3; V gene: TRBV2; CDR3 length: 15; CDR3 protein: CASSGAGGGTDTQYF
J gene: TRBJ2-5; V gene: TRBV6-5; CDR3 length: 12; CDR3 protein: CASSPSWETQYF
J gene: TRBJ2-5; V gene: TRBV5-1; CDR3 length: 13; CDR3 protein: CASSPDPGGEQYF
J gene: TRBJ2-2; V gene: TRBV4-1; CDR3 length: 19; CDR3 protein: CASSQGGYSGRASTGELFF
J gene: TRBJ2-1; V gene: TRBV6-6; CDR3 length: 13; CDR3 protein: CASSYLDKTNQFF
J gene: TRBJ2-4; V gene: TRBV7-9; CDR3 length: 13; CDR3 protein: CASSLWEGDIQYF
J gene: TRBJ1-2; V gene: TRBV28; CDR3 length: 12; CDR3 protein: CASSVDVTGYTF
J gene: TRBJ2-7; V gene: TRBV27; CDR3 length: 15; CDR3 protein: CASSPWESSGHEQYF
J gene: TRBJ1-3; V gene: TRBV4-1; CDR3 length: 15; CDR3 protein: CASSTQGHSGNTIYF
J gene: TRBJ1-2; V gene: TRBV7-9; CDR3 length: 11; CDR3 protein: CASSSLSGYTF
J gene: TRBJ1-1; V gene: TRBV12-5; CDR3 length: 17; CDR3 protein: CASGSNRGSASFTEAFF
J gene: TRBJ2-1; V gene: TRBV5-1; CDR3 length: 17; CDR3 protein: CASSFISSGQGAVEQFF
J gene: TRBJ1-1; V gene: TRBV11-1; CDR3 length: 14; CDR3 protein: CASSPQGGNTEAFF
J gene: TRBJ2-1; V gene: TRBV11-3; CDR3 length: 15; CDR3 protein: CASSPGQGNNNEQFF
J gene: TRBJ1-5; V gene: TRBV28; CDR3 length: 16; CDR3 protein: CASSPIFGGGGQPQHF
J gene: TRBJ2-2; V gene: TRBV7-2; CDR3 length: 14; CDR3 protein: CASSLDSFTGELFF
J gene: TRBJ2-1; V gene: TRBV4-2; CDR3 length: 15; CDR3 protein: CASSQGTGGFSARFF
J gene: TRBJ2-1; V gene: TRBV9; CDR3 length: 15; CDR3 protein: CASSPGLAASNEQFF
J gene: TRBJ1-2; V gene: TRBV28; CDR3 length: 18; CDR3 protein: CASSSSPGQGYLFGGYTF
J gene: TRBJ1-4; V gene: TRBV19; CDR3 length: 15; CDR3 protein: CATRDRGSTNEKLFF
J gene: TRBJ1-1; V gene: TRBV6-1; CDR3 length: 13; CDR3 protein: CASSESMNTEAFF
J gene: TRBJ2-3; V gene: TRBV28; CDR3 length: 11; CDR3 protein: CASSFWNTQYF
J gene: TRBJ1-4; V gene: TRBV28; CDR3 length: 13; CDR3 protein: CASSSGGREKLFF
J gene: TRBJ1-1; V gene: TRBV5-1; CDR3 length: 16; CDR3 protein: CASSFLLAPPSNEAFF
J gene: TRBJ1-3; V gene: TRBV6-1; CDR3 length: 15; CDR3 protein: CASSESRAGGNTIYF